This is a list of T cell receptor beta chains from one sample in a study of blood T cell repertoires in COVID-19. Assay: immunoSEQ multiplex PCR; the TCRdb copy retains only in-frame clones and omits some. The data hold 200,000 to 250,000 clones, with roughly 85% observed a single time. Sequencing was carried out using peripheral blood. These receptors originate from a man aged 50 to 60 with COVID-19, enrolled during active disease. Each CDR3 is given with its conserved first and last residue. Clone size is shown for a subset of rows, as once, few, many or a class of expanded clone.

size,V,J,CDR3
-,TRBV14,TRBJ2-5,CASSQGQGQGVPRSQETQYF
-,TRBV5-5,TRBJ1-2,CASSLGQGDFGYTF
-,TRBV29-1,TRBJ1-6,CSAGKRDRKNSPLHF
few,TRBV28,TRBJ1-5,CAGGTTDQPQHF
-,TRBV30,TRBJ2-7,CAWSTGTSGGPGQYF
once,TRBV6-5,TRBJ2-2,CASSYDSTNTGELFF
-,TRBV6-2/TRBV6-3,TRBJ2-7,CASSETGEVYEQYF
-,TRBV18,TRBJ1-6,CASSRLQGNASPLHF
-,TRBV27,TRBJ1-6,CASSSAGRDASPLHF
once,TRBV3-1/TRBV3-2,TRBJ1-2,CASSPGQFLGYTF
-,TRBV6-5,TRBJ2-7,CASSTVAGGPREQYF
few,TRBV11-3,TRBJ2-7,CASSHYDPRTSRYEQYF
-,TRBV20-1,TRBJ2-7,CSASHHRTYEQYF
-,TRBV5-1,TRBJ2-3,CASSMGLAGGLSDTQYF
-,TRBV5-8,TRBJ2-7,CASTRPRQGAYEQYF
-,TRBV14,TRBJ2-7,CASSQVRSYEQYF
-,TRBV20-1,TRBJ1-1,CSASALNTEAFF
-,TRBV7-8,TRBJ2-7,CASSVSGSSYEQYF
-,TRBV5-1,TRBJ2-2,CASTQAGGLGELFF
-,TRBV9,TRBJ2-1,CASSVGYEQFF
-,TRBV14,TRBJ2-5,CASSQGHETQYF
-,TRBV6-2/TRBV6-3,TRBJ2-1,CASSHGVGIKDNEQFF
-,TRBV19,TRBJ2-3,CASSIGPPGQGITDTQYF
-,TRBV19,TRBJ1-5,CASSIPAGNQPQHF
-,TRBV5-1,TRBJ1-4,CASTQGKNPSEKLFF
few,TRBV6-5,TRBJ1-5,CASSPTTEEHF
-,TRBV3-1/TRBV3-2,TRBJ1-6,CASSHRAGGRNSPLHF
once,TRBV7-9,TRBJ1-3,CASGNRGDGNTIYF
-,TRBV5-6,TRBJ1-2,CASSSPDRQLGYGYTF
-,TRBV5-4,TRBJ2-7,CASSLGGRKDHEQYF
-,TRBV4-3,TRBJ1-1,CASSQDLSGMNTEAFF
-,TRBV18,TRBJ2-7,CASSQPGTSSYEQYF
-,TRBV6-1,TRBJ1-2,CASSDTGGFGYTF
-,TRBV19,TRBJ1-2,CASTPRAGNYGYTF
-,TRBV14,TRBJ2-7,CASSQVRGSTYEQYF
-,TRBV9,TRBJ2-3,CASSEGTSGGADTQYF
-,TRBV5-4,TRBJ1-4,CASSFRDTEKLFF
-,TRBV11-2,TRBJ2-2,CASTSSWGVTGELFF
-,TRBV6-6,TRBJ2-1,CASRTTLQRGEQFF
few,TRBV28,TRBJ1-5,CASGFRDRGHF
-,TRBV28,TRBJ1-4,CASRSGSTNEKLFF
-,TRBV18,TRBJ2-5,CASSPRRQETQYF
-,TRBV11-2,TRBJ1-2,CASSRQGTGVGYTF
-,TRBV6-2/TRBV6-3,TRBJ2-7,CASSRGYSSYEQYF
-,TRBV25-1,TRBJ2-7,CASSEYDSSYEQYF
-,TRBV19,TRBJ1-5,CASSPRTGAPISNQPQHF
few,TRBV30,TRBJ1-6,CAWSRGDNSPLHF
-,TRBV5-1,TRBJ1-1,CASSSGQANTEAFF
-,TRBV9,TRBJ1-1,CASSAMNTEAFF
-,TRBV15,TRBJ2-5,CATSRDSGGPYLQETQYF
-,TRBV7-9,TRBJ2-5,CASSLVQGRRETQYF
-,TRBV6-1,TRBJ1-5,CASSETGAYQPQHF
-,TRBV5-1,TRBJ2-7,CASGTSGASYEQYF
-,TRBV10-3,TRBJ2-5,CAIRGTSGAQETQYF
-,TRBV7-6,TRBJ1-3,CASSPDTGGTGNTIYF
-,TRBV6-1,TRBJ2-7,CASSEAGQGVYYEQYF
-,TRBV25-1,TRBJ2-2,CASSERDRGWTGELFF
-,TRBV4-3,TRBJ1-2,CASSQDWVQGDTGGYTF
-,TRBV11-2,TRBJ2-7,CASNPPGLASLEQYF